Included here is one T cell receptor (beta chain) sequence, with context. Its antigen is undetermined. The CDR3 sequence is 16 residues long. V lost 0 bases to trimming and J lost 7 bases; unmatched junction nucleotides: 6. The germline V gene has CDR1 SGHRS and CDR2 YFSETQ. The data stem from a study of shared clonotypes between healthy human individuals. About the study: Three plates each covered CD4 naive and memory; CD8 naive two, CD8 memory one.

Study-level results: Naive subsets, compared against memory subsets, generally had larger estimated richness values.

TCRdb's copy holds only in-frame clones and misses some; the assay was immunoSEQ multiplex PCR. The repertoire holds 400,000 to 600,000 clones, with 90% to 96% as singletons. The receptor's source is a woman in her twenties or thirties in good health. Sequenced sample: naive CD4+ T cells sorted from blood. Regarding subset: CD45RA+ positively selected. The chain is built from TRBV5-1 and TRBJ1-6; 8 nucleotides line up with TRBD1. The CDR3 sequence is CASSLGTGLRNSPLHF. Here the CDR3 DNA reads TGCGCCAGCAGCTTGGGGACAGGGTTGAGAAATTCACCCCTCCACTTT.